A selection of T cell receptor beta chains follows, all from one sample in a study of OX40 agonist ivuxolimab in advanced cancers. Data came from immunoSEQ multiplex PCR; TCRdb stores just in-frame clones and leaves some out. This sample has more than 75,000 clones; more than 75% occur once, and the top ten carry 0.6% to 0.8%. The sequencing here drew on CD4+ or CD8+ T cells sorted from blood, taken in a trial of the OX40 agonist ivuxolimab. The source is an adult with an advanced solid tumor such as melanoma, head and neck, liver or kidney cancer. Both conserved end residues are part of each CDR3. A D gene is named only where the DNA matches it firmly.

d_gene | j_gene | v_gene | CDR3aa | CDR3nt
- | TRBJ2-7 | TRBV19 | CASSRSGGNDYEQYF | TGTGCCAGTAGTAGGTCCGGGGGAAACGACTACGAGCAGTACTTC
- | TRBJ2-3 | TRBV5-1 | CASSLAVGSLKVTDTQYF | TGCGCCAGCAGCTTGGCCGTCGGCAGCCTAAAAGTCACAGATACGCAGTATTTT
- | TRBJ2-1 | TRBV7-2 | CASSPSDYNEQFF | TGTGCCAGCAGCCCGAGCGACTACAATGAGCAGTTCTTC
- | TRBJ2-6 | TRBV5-1 | CASSLYSQSGANVLTF | TGCGCCAGCAGCTTGTACAGCCAATCTGGGGCCAACGTCCTGACTTTC
TRBD2 | TRBJ2-7 | TRBV7-2 | CASSFNAGEGTRDF | TGTGCCAGCAGCTTTAATGCGGGGGAAGGGACTAGGGACTTC
- | TRBJ2-3 | TRBV5-1 | CASSLLPIPDTQYF | TGCGCCAGCAGCTTGTTGCCCATTCCGGATACGCAGTATTTT
TRBD2 | TRBJ2-2 | TRBV28 | CASSLRLSGGHGGELFF | TGTGCCAGCAGTTTACGTCTAAGCGGGGGGCATGGCGGGGAGCTGTTTTTT
- | TRBJ2-3 | TRBV28 | CASRITDTQYF | TGTGCCAGCCGAATCACAGATACGCAGTATTTT
TRBD2 | TRBJ2-1 | TRBV28 | CASSPGGGGPGEQFF | TGTGCCAGCAGCCCGGGGGGCGGGGGGCCGGGTGAGCAGTTCTTC
TRBD2 | TRBJ2-3 | TRBV29-1 | CSDGRSGGTDTQYF | TGCAGCGATGGAAGAAGCGGGGGCACAGATACGCAGTATTTT
- | TRBJ2-3 | TRBV21-1 | CASSNPTSGSGDTQYF | TGTGCCAGCAGCAATCCGACTAGCGGGAGTGGAGATACGCAGTATTTT
- | TRBJ1-6 | TRBV28 | CASSLLDSPLHF | TGTGCCAGCAGTTTACTTGATTCACCCCTCCACTTT
TRBD2 | TRBJ2-7 | TRBV7-9 | CASSFSGTSGLGEQYF | TGTGCCAGCAGCTTCTCCGGGACTAGCGGCTTGGGCGAGCAGTACTTC
TRBD2 | TRBJ2-1 | TRBV27 | CASSLFLQREGEQFF | TGTGCCAGCAGTTTATTTTTGCAGCGGGAGGGTGAGCAGTTCTTC
- | TRBJ1-3 | TRBV4-3 | CASSQGGGPSGNTIYF | TGCGCCAGCAGCCAAGGGGGGGGCCCCTCTGGAAACACCATATATTTT